This TCR beta chain was found in a study of shared clonotypes between healthy human individuals. On the study more broadly: With ages of 18 to 49, the donors were a couple of women and a few men.

Cells designated naive CD8 were CD45RO-negative and were positively selected for CCR7, with terminally differentiated effector memory CD45RA+ cells excluded. An assay was performed, and its level was deep. For each subset, genomic DNA was distributed in equal portions over several immunoSEQ plates. As handled by the study authors: In the immunoSEQ data, sequences were junction-only and lacked quality scores, so filtering differed. Assay used: immunoSEQ multiplex PCR; TCRdb lists only in-frame clones, some missing. V, J and clone size were drawn from that table, and D and trimming were deduced from the DNA. The sample shows some 2,100,000 clones, 85% to 95% of them seen only once. Trimming left V 1 base short and J 4 bases short, with 11 bases between. Germline CDR1 and CDR2: SEHNR and FQNEAQ (reference sequence). The CDR3 extends over 14 amino acids.

What was sequenced was naive CD8+ T cells from PBMCs. The chain employs TRBV7-9 and TRBJ2-7; tentatively, D is TRBD1 (6 bases). This receptor was identified in a young man in good health. Some clones in this sample may be carry-over from other donors' samples. The CDR3 is CASSLVGHGYEQYF. The CDR3 bases are TGTGCCAGCAGCTTAGTGGGACACGGGTACGAGCAGTACTTC.